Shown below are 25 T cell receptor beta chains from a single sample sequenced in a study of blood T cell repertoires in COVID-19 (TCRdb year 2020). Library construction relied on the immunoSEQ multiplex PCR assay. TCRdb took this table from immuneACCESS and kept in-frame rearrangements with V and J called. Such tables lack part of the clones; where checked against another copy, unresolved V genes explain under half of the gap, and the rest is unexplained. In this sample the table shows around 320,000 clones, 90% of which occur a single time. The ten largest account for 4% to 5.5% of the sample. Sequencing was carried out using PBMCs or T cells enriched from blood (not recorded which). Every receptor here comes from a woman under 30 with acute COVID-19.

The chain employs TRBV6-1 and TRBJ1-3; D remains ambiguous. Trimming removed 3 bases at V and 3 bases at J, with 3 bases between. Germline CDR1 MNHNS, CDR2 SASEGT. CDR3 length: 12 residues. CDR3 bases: TGTGCCAGCAGTGACCGTGGAAACACCATATATTTT. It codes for CASSDRGNTIYF.

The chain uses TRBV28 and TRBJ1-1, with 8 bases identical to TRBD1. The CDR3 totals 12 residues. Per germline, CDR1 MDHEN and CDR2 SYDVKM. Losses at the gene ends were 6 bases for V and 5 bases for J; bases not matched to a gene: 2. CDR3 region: CASRGTGTEAFF. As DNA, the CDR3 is TGTGCCAGCAGGGGGACAGGAACTGAAGCTTTCTTT. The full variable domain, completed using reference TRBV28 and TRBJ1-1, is DVKVTQSSRYLVKRTGEKVFLECVQDMDHENMFWYRQDPGLGLRLIYFSYDVKMKEKGDIPEGYSVSREKKERFSLILESASTNQTSMYLCASRGTGTEAFFGQGTRLTVV.

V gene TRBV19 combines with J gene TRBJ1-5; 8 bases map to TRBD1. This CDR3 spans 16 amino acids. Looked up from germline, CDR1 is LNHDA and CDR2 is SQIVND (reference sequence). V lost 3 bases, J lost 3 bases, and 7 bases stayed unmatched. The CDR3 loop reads CASSMAGGVDNQPQHF. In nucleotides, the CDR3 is TGTGCCAGTAGTATGGCAGGGGGCGTGGACAATCAGCCCCAGCATTTT.

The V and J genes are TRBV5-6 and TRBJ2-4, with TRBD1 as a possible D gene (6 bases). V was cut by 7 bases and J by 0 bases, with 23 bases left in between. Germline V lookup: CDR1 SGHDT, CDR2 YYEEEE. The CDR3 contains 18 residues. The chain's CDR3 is CASGGNRERSTAKNIQYF. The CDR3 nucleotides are TGTGCCAGCGGGGGAAACAGGGAAAGGTCGACAGCCAAAAACATTCAGTACTTC.

The CDR3 reads CASREGQPYGYTF. The CDR3 DNA reads TGTGCCAGCCGTGAAGGACAGCCCTATGGCTACACCTTC. The chain joins TRBV28 to TRBJ1-2, with a tentative D call TRBD1 (6 bases). The length of the CDR3 is 13 residues. Germline values: CDR1 MDHEN, CDR2 SYDVKM. The V and J ends lost 8 bases and 4 bases respectively, with 14 bases between them.

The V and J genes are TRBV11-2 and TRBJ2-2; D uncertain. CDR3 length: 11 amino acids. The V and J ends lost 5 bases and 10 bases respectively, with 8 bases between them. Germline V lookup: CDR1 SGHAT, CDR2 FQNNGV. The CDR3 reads CASSLRVELFF. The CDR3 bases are TGTGCCAGCAGCCTTAGAGTGGAGCTGTTTTTT.

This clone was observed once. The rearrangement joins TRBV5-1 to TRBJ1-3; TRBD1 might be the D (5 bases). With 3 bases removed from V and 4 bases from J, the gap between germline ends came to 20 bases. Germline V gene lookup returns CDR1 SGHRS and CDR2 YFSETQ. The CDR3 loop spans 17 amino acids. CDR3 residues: CASSSPPGKQDGNTIYF. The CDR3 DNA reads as TGCGCCAGCAGCTCTCCGCCAGGGAAACAAGACGGAAACACCATATATTTT.

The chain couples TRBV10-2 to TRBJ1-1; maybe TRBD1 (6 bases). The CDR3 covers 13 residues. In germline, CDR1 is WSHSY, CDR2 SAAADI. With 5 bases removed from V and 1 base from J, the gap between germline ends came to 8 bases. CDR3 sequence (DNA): TGCGCCAGCAGTCAACAGGGGAACACTGAAGCTTTCTTT. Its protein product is CASSQQGNTEAFF.

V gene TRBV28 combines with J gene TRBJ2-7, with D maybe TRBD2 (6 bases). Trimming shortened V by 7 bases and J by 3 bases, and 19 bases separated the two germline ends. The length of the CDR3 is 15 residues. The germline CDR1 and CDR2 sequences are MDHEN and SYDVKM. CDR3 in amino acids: CASKRGGSKSYEQYF. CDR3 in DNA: TGTGCCAGCAAAAGAGGAGGGTCGAAGAGCTACGAGCAGTACTTC.

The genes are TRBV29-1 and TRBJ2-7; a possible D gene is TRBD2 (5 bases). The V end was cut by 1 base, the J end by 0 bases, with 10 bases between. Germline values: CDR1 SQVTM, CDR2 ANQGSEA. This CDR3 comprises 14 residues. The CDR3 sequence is CSVEGGEDSYEQYF. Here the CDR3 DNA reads TGCAGCGTTGAAGGGGGAGAGGACTCCTACGAGCAGTACTTC.

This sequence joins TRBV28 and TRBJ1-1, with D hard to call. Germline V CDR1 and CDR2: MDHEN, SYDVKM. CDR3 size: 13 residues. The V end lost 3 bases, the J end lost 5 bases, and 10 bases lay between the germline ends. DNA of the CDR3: TGTGCCAGCAGTTTGGGCAGAACTACTGAAGCTTTCTTT. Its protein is CASSLGRTTEAFF.

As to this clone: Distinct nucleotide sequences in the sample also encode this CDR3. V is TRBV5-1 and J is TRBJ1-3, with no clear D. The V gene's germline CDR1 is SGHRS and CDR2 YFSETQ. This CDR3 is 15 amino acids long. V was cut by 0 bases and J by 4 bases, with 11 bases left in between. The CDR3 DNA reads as TGCGCCAGCAGCTTGGTTACGGGGAGCGGAAACACCATATATTTT. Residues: CASSLVTGSGNTIYF. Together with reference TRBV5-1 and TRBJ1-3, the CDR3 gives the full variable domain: KAGVTQTPRYLIKTRGQQVTLSCSPISGHRSVSWYQQTPGQGLQFLFEYFSETQRNKGNFPGRFSGRQFSNSRSEMNVSTLELGDSALYLCASSLVTGSGNTIYFGEGSWLTVV.

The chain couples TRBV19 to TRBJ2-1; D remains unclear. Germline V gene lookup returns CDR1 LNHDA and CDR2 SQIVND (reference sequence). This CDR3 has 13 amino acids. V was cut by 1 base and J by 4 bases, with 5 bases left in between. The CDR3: CASSIVAYNEQFF. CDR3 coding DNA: TGTGCCAGTAGTATAGTAGCATACAATGAGCAGTTCTTC.

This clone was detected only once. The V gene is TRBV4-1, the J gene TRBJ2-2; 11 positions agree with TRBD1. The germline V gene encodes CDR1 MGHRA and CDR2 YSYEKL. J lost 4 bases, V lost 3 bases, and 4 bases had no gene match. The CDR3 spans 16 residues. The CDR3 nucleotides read TGCGCCAGCAGCCACGGGACAGGGGGTGGCACCGGGGAGCTGTTTTTT. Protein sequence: CASSHGTGGGTGELFF.

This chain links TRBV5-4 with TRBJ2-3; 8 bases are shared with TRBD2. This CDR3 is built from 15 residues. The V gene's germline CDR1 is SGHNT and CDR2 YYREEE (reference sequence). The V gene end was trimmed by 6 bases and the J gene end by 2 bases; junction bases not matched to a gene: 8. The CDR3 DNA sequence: TGTGCCAGCACCTCCGGGGGGGGGAACACAGATACGCAGTATTTT. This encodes CASTSGGGNTDTQYF.

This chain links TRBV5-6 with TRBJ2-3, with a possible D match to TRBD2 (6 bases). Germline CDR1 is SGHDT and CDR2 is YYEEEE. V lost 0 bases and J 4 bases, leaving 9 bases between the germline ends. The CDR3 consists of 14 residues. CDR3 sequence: CASSLAPSADTQYF. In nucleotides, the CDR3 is TGTGCCAGCAGCTTGGCCCCTAGCGCAGATACGCAGTATTTT.

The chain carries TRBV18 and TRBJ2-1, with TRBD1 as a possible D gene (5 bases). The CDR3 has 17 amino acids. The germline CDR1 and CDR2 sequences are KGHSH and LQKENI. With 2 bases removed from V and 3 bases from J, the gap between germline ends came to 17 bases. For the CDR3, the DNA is TGTGCCAGCTCACCATTGGGGCCCCCGGGCAACTACAATGAGCAGTTCTTC. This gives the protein CASSPLGPPGNYNEQFF.

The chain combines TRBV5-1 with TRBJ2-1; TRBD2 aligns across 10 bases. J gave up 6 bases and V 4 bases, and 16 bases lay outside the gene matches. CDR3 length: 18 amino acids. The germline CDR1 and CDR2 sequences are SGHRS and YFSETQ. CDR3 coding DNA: TGCGCCAGCAGCACGATGGGATACGGACTAGCGGTGAGCAATGAGCAGTTCTTC. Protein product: CASSTMGYGLAVSNEQFF.

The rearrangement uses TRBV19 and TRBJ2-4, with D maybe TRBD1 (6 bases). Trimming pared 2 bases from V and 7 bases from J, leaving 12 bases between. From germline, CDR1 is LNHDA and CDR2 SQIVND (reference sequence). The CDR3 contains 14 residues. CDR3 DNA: TGTGCCAGTAGTATACAGGGGCCTTGGAACATTCAGTACTTC. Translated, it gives CASSIQGPWNIQYF.

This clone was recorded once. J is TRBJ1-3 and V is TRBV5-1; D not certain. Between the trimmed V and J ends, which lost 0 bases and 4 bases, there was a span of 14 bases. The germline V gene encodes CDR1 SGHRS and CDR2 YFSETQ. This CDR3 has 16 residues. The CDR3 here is CASSLAGIRLGNTIYF. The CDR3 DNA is TGCGCCAGCAGCTTGGCAGGAATCCGCCTCGGAAACACCATATATTTT.

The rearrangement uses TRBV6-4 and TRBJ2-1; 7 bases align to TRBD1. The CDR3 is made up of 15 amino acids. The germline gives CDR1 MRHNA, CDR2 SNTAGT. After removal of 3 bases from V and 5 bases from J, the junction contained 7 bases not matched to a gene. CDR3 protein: CASSEGAGGNNEQFF. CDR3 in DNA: TGTGCCAGCAGTGAAGGGGCAGGGGGAAACAATGAGCAGTTCTTC.

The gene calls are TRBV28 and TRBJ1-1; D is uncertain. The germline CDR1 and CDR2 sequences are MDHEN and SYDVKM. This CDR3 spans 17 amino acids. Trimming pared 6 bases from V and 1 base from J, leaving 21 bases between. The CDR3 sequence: CASSTPDFNPWNTEAFF. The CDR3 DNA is TGTGCCAGCAGCACCCCGGACTTTAATCCGTGGAACACTGAAGCTTTCTTT.

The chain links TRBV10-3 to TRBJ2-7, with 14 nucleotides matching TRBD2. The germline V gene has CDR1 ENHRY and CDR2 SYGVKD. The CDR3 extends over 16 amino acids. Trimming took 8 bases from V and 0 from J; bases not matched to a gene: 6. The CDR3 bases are TGTGCCATCCTGGGGACTAGCGGGAGTAGCTCCTACGAGCAGTACTTC. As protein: CAILGTSGSSSYEQYF.

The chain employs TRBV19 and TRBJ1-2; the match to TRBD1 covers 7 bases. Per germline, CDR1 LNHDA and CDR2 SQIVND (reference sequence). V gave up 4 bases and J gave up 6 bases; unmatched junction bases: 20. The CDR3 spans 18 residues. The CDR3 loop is CASSSQGVRFERGDGYTF. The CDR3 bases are TGTGCCAGTAGTAGCCAGGGGGTGCGCTTTGAGAGAGGTGATGGCTACACCTTC.

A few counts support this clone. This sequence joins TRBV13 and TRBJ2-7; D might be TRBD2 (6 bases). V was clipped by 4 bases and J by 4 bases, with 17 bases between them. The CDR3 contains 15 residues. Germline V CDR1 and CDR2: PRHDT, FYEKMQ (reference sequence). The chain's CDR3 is CASSSGEGSKYEQYF. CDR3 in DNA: TGTGCCAGCAGCTCGGGAGAGGGGAGCAAATACGAGCAGTACTTC.